This TCR beta chain was recorded in a study of identifying expanded T cells in peripheral blood. Study-level points and caveats: Differentially abundant clones: 1 to 1.5 between replicates, 15 to 17 at two to three weeks, 19 to 20 at four.

The assay was immunoSEQ multiplex PCR, and TCRdb's table has in-frame clones only and misses some. The data show just over 90,000 clones, 88% seen once. As for this clone: Its antigen is not identified.

The CDR3 has 14 amino acids. Germline trimming cut 1 base from V and 6 bases from J; bases unmatched to any gene: 9. Per the germline V gene, CDR1 is GTSNPN and CDR2 is SVGIG (reference sequence). The receptor was isolated from a person aged 18-70 years in good health. J is TRBJ2-7 and V is TRBV30; 7 bases match TRBD2. Sequenced input: blood. The CDR3 nucleotides read TGTGCCTGGAGTGCAAGCGGGATAAGGGGCGAGCAGTACTTC. Amino acids: CAWSASGIRGEQYF.